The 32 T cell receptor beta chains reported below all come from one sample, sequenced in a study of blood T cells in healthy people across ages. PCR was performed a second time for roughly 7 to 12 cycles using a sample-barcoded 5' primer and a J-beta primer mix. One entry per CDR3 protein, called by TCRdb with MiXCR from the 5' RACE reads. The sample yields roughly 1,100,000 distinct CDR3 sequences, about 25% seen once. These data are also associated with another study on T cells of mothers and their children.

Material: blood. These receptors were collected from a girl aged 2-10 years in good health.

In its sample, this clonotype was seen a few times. The CDR3 DNA follows: TGCAGCGTTGAAGATCTCGGCTCCTACAATGAGCAGTTCTTC. It specifies CSVEDLGSYNEQFF. The chain joins TRBV29-1 to TRBJ2-1; D not resolved. The CDR3 runs to 14 residues. CDR1 is SQVTM, CDR2 ANQGSEA, per germline. V was shortened by 0 bases and J by 0 bases, with 6 bases between the two germline ends.

The CDR3 nucleotides read TGTGCCAGCAGCCACCCCGTGATATTGCCCCAGGGGGATACATACGAGCAGTACTTC. Amino acid sequence: CASSHPVILPQGDTYEQYF. This chain connects TRBV7-9 to TRBJ2-7; 7 bases line up with TRBD1. The germline gives CDR1 SEHNR, CDR2 FQNEAQ (reference sequence). V lost 5 bases, J lost 4 bases, and 23 bases stayed unmatched. The CDR3 covers 19 residues. Full variable domain (outside the CDR3, taken from reference TRBV7-9 and TRBJ2-7): DTGVSQNPRHKITKRGQNVTFRCDPISEHNRLYWYRQTLGQGPEFLTYFQNEAQLEKSRLLSDRFSAERPKGSFSTLEIQRTEQGDSAMYLCASSHPVILPQGDTYEQYFGPGTRLTVT.

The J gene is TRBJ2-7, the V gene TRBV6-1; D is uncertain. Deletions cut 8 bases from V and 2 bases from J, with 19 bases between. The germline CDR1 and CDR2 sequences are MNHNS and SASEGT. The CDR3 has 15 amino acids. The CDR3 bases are TGTGCCAGCCCTACGCGGAAACAGCCACCCTACGAGCAGTACTTC. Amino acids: CASPTRKQPPYEQYF.

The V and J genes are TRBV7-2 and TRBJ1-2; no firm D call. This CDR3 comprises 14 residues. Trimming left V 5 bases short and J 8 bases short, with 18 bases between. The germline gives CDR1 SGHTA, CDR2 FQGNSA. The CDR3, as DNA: TGTGCCAGCAGCATACCGCCCAAGAAGAGGGGCTACACCTTC. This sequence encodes CASSIPPKKRGYTF. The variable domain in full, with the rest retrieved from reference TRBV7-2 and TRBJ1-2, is GAGVSQSPSNKVTEKGKDVELRCDPISGHTALYWYRQSLGQGLEFLIYFQGNSAPDKSGLPSDRFSAERTGGSVSTLTIQRTQQEDSAVYLCASSIPPKKRGYTFGSGTRLTVV.

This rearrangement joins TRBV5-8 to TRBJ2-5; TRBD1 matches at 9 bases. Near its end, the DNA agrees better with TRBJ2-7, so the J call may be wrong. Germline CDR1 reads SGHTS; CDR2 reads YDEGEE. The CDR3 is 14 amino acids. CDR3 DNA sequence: TGTGCCAGCAGCAAAGAGGGACAGGGATACGAGCAGTACTTC. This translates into CASSKEGQGYEQYF.

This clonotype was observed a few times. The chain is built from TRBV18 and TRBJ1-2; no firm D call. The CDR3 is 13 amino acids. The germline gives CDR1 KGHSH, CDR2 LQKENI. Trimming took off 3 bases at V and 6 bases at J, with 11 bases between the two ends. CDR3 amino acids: CASSPLGNNGYTF. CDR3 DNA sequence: TGTGCCAGCTCACCGCTCGGGAACAATGGCTACACCTTC.

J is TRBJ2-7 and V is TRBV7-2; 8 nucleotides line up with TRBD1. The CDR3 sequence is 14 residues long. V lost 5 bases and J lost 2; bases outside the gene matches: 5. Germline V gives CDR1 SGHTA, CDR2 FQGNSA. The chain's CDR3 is CASSRTGWAYEQYF. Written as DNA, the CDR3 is TGTGCCAGCAGCCGGACAGGGTGGGCCTACGAGCAGTACTTC.

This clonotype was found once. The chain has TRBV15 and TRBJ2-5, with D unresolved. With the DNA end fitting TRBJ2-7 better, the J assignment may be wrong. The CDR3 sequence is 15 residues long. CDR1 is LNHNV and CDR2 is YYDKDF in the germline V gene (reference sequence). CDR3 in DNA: TGTGCCACCAGCAGAGAGGGCAGAAGGTCCTACGAGCAGTACTTC. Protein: CATSREGRRSYEQYF.

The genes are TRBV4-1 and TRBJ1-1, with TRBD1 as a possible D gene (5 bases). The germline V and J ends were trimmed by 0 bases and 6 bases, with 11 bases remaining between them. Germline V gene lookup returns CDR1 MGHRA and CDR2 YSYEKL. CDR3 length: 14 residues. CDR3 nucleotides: TGCGCCAGCAGCCAAGATCCTGGAGGGGCTGAAGCTTTCTTT. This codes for CASSQDPGGAEAFF.

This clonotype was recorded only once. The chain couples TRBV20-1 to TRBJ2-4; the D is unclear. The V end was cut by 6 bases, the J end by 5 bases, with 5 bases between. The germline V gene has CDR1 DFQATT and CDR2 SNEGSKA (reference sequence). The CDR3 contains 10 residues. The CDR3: CSAKQNIQYF. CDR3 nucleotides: TGCAGTGCCAAACAAAACATTCAGTACTTC.

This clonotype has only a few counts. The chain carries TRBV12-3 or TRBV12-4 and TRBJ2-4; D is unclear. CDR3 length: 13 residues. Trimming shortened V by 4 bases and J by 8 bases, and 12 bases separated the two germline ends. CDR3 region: CASSWVEVDIQYF. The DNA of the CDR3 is TGTGCCAGCAGTTGGGTCGAGGTGGACATTCAGTACTTC.

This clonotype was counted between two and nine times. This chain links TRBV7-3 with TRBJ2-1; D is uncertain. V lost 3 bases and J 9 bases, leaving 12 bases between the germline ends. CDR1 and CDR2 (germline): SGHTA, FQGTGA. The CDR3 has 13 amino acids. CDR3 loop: CASSFYEGREQFF. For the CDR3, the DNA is TGTGCCAGCAGCTTCTATGAAGGTCGTGAGCAGTTCTTC.

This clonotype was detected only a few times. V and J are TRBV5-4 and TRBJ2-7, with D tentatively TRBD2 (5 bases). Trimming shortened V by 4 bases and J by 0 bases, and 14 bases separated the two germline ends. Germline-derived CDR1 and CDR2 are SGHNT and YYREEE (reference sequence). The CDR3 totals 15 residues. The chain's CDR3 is CASSPFAGPSYEQYF. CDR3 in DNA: TGTGCCAGCAGCCCTTTCGCGGGTCCCTCCTACGAGCAGTACTTC. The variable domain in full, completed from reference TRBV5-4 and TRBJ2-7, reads ETGVTQSPTHLIKTRGQQVTLRCSSQSGHNTVSWYQQALGQGPQFIFQYYREEENGRGNFPPRFSGLQFPNYSSELNVNALELDDSALYLCASSPFAGPSYEQYFGPGTRLTVT.

This chain's CDR3 is CASSSRESDEQYF. CDR3 nucleotides: TGTGCCAGCAGTTCGCGGGAATCGGACGAGCAGTACTTC. The genes are TRBV27 and TRBJ2-7, with D maybe TRBD2 (6 bases). Germline assignment: CDR1 MNHEY and CDR2 SMNVEV (reference sequence). The CDR3 is 13 amino acids. The V and J ends lost 4 bases and 5 bases respectively, with 12 bases between them.

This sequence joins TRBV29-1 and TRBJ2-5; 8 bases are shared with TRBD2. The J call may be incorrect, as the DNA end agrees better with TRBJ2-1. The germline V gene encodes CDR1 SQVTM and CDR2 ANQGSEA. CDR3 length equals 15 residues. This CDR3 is CSVEDPGRALDEQFF. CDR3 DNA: TGCAGCGTTGAAGATCCCGGGAGGGCCTTGGATGAGCAGTTCTTC.

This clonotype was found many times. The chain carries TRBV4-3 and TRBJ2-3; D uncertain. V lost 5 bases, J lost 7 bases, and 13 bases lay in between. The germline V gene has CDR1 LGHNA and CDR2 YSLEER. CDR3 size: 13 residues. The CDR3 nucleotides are TGCGCCAGCAGCGAGGCAGGAGTGAATACGCAGTATTTT. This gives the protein CASSEAGVNTQYF.

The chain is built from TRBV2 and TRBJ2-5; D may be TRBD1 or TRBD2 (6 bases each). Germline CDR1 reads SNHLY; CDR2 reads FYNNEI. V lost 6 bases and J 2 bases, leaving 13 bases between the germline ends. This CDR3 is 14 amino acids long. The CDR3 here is CASRGGRGQETQYF. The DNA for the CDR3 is TGTGCCAGCAGAGGGGGGAGAGGACAAGAGACCCAGTACTTC.

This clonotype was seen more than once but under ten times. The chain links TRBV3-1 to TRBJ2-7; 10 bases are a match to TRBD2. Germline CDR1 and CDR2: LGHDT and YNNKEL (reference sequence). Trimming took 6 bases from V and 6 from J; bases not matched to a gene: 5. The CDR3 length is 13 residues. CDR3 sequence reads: CASRGLAVGEQYF. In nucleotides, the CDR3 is TGTGCCAGCAGAGGACTAGCGGTCGGCGAGCAGTACTTC.

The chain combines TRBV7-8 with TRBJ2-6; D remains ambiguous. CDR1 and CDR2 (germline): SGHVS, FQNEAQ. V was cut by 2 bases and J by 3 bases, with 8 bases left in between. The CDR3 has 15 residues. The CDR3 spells CASSLSTGGANVLTF. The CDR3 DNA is TGTGCCAGCAGCTTATCAACGGGTGGGGCCAACGTCCTGACTTTC.

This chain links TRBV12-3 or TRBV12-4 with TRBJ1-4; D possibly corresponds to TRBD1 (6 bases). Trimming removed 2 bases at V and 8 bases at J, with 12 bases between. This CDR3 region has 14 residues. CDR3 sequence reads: CASSLRGGLEKLFF. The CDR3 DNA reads TGTGCCAGCAGTTTAAGGGGGGGCCTCGAAAAACTGTTTTTT.

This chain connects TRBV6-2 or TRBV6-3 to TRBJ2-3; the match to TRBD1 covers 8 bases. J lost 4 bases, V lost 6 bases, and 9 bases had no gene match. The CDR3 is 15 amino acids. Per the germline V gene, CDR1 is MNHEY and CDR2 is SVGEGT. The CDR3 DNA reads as TGTGCCAGCAGACTCGACAGGGGTAGCCCAGATACGCAGTATTTT. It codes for CASRLDRGSPDTQYF.

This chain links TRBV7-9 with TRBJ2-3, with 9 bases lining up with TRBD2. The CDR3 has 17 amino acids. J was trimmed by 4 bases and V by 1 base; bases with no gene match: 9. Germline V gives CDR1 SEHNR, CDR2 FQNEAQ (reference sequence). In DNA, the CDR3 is TGTGCCAGCAGCTTAGGATTCTTAGCGGGAGATGCAGATACGCAGTATTTT. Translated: CASSLGFLAGDADTQYF.

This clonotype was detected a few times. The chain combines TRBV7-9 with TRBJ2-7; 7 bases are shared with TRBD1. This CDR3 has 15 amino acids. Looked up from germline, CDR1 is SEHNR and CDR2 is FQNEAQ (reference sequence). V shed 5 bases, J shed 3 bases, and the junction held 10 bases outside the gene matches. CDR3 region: CASSPPRAGGYEQYF. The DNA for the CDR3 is TGTGCCAGCAGCCCCCCTAGGGCAGGGGGCTACGAGCAGTACTTC.

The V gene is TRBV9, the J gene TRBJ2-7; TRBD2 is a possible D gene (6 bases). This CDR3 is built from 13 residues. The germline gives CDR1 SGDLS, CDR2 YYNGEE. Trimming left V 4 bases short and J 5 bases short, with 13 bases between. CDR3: CASSPGTLDEQYF. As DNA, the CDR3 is TGTGCCAGCAGCCCCGGGACTCTCGACGAGCAGTACTTC.

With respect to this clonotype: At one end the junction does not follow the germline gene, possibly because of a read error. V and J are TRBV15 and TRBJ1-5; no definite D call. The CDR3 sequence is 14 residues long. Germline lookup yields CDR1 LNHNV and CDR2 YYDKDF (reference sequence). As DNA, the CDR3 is TGTGCCATCAGCAGAGATCATACAAATCAGCCCCAGCATTTT. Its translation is CAISRDHTNQPQHF. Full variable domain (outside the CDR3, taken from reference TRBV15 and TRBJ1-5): DAMVIQNPRYQVTQFGKPVTLSCSQTLNHNVMYWYQQKSSQAPKLLFHYYDKDFNNEADTPDNFQSRRPNTSFCFLDIRSPGLGDTAMYLCAISRDHTNQPQHFGDGTRLSIL.

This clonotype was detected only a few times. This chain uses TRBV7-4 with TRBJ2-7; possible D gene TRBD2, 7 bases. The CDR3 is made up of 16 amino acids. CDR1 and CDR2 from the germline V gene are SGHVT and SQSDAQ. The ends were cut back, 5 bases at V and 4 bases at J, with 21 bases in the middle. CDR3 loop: CASSMGAGATDYEQYF. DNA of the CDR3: TGTGCCAGCAGCATGGGGGCGGGAGCCACAGATTACGAGCAGTACTTC.

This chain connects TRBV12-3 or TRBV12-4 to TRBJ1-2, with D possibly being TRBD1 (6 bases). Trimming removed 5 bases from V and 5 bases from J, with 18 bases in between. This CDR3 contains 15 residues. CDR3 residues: CASSLRGGRRYGYTF. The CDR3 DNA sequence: TGTGCCAGCAGTCTGAGGGGGGGCAGACGGTATGGCTACACCTTC.

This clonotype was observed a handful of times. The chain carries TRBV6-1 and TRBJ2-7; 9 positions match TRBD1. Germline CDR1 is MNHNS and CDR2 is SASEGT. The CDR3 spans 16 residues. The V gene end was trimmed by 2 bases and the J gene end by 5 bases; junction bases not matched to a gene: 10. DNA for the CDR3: TGTGCCAGCAGTGAATCTTGGACAGGGGAAGGGCACGAGCAGTACTTC. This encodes CASSESWTGEGHEQYF.

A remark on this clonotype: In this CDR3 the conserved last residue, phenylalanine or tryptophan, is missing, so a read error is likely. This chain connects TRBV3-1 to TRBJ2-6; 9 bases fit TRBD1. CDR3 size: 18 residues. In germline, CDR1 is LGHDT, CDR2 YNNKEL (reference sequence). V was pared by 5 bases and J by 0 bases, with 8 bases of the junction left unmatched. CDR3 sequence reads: CASSGRTGEGSGANVLTL. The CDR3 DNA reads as TGTGCCAGCAGCGGACGGACAGGGGAAGGCTCTGGGGCCAACGTCCTGACTCTC.

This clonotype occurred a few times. The CDR3 region is CASSLVGISYEQYF. Here the CDR3 DNA reads TGCGCCAGCAGCTTGGTGGGCATATCCTACGAGCAGTACTTC. The chain combines TRBV5-1 with TRBJ2-7; D gene unclear. The V gene's germline CDR1 is SGHRS and CDR2 YFSETQ. V gave up 0 bases and J gave up 1 base, with 8 bases separating them. This CDR3 contains 14 residues.

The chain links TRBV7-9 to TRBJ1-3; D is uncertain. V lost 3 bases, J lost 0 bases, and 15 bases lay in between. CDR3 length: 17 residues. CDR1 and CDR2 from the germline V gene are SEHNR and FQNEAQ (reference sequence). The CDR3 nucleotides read TGTGCCAGCAGCTTGATAGGCTTTCCAAACTCTGGAAACACCATATATTTT. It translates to CASSLIGFPNSGNTIYF.

Here the CDR3 DNA reads TGTGCCAGCAGTACCACCCGGGACAGGAGTAACTACAATGAGCAGTTCTTC. Translation: CASSTTRDRSNYNEQFF. The chain combines TRBV12-3 or TRBV12-4 with TRBJ2-5; 8 bases align to TRBD1. The end of the DNA aligns better with TRBJ2-1, so the J call may be wrong. The CDR3 is made up of 17 amino acids.